These 13 T cell receptor beta chains share one sample of origin, sequenced in a study of T cells in Graves' hyperthyroidism and ophthalmopathy. Researchers amplified the TCR beta CDR3 regions from RNA transcripts. TCR CDR3 regions were first amplified by RT-PCR with HTBI primers. TCRdb reprocessed the multiplex PCR reads with MiXCR, giving one entry per CDR3 protein. The profile shows over 700,000 distinct CDR3 sequences, 35% to 40% of them singletons. Material: blood. Receptor source: a man between 18 and 35 years old with Graves' hyperthyroidism.

In the case of this clonotype: This may be a read error: a much more frequent sequence differs by one nucleotide. The chain carries TRBV10-3 and TRBJ2-7; D remains unclear. CDR3 size: 12 residues. The germline CDR1 and CDR2 sequences are ENHRY and SYGVKD. In DNA, the CDR3 is TGTGCCATCAGTGACAGCTCCTACGAGCAGTGCTTC. This gives the protein CAISDSSYEQCF.

Of note for this clonotype: A read error is possible here, since a much larger clone lies one base away. The chain is built from TRBV12-3 or TRBV12-4 and TRBJ1-1; D possibly corresponds to TRBD1 (5 bases). CDR3 size: 15 residues. Trimming shortened V by 8 bases and J by 1 base, and 17 bases separated the two germline ends. DNA of the CDR3: TGTGCCAGCGGGAGAGAGGGACGGTCGAACACTGAAGCTTTCTTT. The encoded protein is CASGREGRSNTEAFF.

This clonotype was recorded at least ten times. The chain has TRBV7-2 and TRBJ2-5; tentatively, D is TRBD2 (6 bases). CDR3 length: 14 amino acids. Trimming removed 5 bases at V and 5 bases at J, with 15 bases between. Germline V gene data show CDR1 as SGHTA and CDR2 as FQGNSA. CDR3 loop: CASSPWGTVETQYF. As DNA, the CDR3 is TGTGCCAGCAGCCCCTGGGGGACTGTGGAGACCCAGTACTTC.

This clonotype has more than one count but fewer than ten. The rearrangement uses TRBV5-1 and TRBJ2-6; 13 bases are a match to TRBD2. The CDR3 loop spans 20 amino acids. V shed 0 bases, J shed 2 bases, and the junction held 8 bases outside the gene matches. Germline V lookup: CDR1 SGHRS, CDR2 YFSETQ. The CDR3 DNA follows: TGCGCCAGCAGCTTGGAGCTACTAGCGGGGGGGCCGACTGGGGCCAACGTCCTGACTTTC. Its protein is CASSLELLAGGPTGANVLTF.

The table lists this clonotype with many counts. The rearrangement joins TRBV15 to TRBJ2-5, with D possibly called TRBD1 or TRBD2 (5 bases each). The V end was cut by 6 bases, the J end by 5 bases, with 7 bases between. The germline V gene encodes CDR1 LNHNV and CDR2 YYDKDF (reference sequence). The CDR3 contains 11 residues. CDR3 coding DNA: TGTGCCACCAGGGGGGAGGAGACCCAGTACTTC. Amino acid sequence: CATRGEETQYF.

J is TRBJ2-2 and V is TRBV9, with 9 bases aligning to TRBD2. CDR1 SGDLS and CDR2 YYNGEE come from the germline V gene. V was clipped by 0 bases and J by 1 base; unmatched bases: 7. The CDR3 contains 18 residues. DNA of the CDR3: TGTGCCAGCAGCGTAGAAGGTAGCGGGGGTCTGAACACCGGGGAGCTGTTTTTT. It specifies CASSVEGSGGLNTGELFF.

The chain is built from TRBV10-3 and TRBJ2-5; D possibly uses TRBD1 or TRBD2 (5 bases each). The ends were cut back, 5 bases at V and 2 bases at J, with 15 bases in the middle. This CDR3 comprises 15 residues. Per the germline V gene, CDR1 is ENHRY and CDR2 is SYGVKD. The CDR3 spells CAISPQGGPQETQYF. The DNA of the CDR3 is TGTGCCATCAGTCCCCAGGGCGGGCCACAAGAGACCCAGTACTTC.

With regard to this clonotype: It may be a read error: a sequence one base away is much more abundant. V is TRBV29-1 and J is TRBJ2-7, with TRBD1 matching 8 bases. CDR1 SQVTM and CDR2 ANQGSEA come from the germline V gene. The CDR3 has 12 amino acids. V gave up 5 bases and J gave up 6 bases; unmatched junction bases: 6. In nucleotides, the CDR3 is TGCAGCGTTCGGGGCAGGGGGCTCGAGCAGTACTTC. It codes for CSVRGRGLEQYF.

The rearrangement links TRBV19 to TRBJ1-5; D not certain. The V end was cut by 3 bases, the J end by 4 bases, with 7 bases between. CDR3 size: 13 residues. Germline assignment: CDR1 LNHDA and CDR2 SQIVND (reference sequence). CDR3 sequence reads: CASSMVLNQPQHF. The CDR3 coding sequence is TGTGCCAGTAGTATGGTGCTAAATCAGCCCCAGCATTTT.

The sample holds a few counts of this clonotype. The J gene is TRBJ1-3, the V gene TRBV4-1; D uncertain. The germline gives CDR1 MGHRA, CDR2 YSYEKL. CDR3 length: 15 residues. Trimming took off 0 bases at V and 0 bases at J, with 6 bases between the two ends. Here the CDR3 reads CASSQDGDSGNTIYF. CDR3 DNA: TGCGCCAGCAGCCAAGACGGTGACTCTGGAAACACCATATATTTT.

As concerns this clonotype: The junction shows a germline mismatch at one end, possibly a read error. This chain uses TRBV7-8 with TRBJ2-7; maybe TRBD2 (5 bases). CDR1 is SGHVS and CDR2 is FQNEAQ in the germline V gene. CDR3 length: 15 residues. The CDR3 protein is CASSQRLAFSYEQYF. CDR3 DNA sequence: TGCGCCAGCAGCCAACGGCTAGCTTTCTCCTACGAGCAGTACTTC.

The chain carries TRBV7-2 and TRBJ2-5; the D gene is possibly TRBD2 (6 bases). V lost 7 bases and J 9 bases, leaving 15 bases between the germline ends. The CDR3 contains 12 residues. Germline values: CDR1 SGHTA, CDR2 FQGNSA. CDR3 DNA sequence: TGTGCCAGCAAGCCGGGAGAGCAGCCCCAGTACTTC. This translates into CASKPGEQPQYF.

This clonotype has only a few counts. This rearrangement joins TRBV12-3 or TRBV12-4 to TRBJ1-6, with TRBD1 identical over 7 bases. The length of the CDR3 is 13 residues. V dropped 11 bases and J dropped 10; count of bases not matched to a gene: 11. CDR3: CAGSTGEGSPLHF. The CDR3 bases are TGTGCCGGATCTACAGGGGAAGGATCACCCCTCCACTTT.